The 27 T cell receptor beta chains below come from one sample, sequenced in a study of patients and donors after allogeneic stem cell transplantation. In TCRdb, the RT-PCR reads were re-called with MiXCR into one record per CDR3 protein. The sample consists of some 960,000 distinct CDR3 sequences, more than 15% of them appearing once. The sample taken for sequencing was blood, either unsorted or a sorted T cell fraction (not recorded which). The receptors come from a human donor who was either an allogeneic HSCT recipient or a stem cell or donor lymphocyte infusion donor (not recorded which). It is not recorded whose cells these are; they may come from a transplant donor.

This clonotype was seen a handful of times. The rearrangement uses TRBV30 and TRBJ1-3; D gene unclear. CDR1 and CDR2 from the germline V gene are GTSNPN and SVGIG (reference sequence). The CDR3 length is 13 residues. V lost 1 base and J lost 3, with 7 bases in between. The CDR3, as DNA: TGTGCCTGGAGTGGGGCAGGTGGAAACACCATATATTTT. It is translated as CAWSGAGGNTIYF.

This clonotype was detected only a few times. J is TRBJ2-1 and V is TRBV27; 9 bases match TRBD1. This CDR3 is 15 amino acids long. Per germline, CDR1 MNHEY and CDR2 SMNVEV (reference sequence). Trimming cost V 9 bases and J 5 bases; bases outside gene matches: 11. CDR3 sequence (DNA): TGTGCCAGACTAAACCGGGACAGGGTTCACAATGAGCAGTTCTTC. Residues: CARLNRDRVHNEQFF.

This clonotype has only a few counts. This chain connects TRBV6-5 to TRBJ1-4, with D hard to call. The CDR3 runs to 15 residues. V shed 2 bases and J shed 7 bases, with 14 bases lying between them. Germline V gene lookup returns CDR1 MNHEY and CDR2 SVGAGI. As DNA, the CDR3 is TGTGCCAGCAGTTACGGTACAAGGGTGGCTGAAAAACTGTTTTTT. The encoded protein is CASSYGTRVAEKLFF.

CDR3 protein: CASSLGGANTDTQYF. Here the CDR3 DNA reads TGTGCCAGCAGCTTAGGGGGGGCGAACACAGATACGCAGTATTTT. The chain combines TRBV13 with TRBJ2-3; possibly TRBD1 for D (6 bases). V shed 0 bases and J shed 2 bases, with 9 bases lying between them. The CDR3 has 15 residues. The germline CDR1 and CDR2 sequences are PRHDT and FYEKMQ (reference sequence).

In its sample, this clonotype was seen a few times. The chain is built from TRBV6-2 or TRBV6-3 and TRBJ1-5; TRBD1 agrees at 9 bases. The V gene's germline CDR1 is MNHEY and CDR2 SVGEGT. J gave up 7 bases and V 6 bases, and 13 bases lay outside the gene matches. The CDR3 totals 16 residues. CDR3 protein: CASRTGTGKGWQPQHF. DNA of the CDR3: TGTGCCAGCAGAACCGGGACAGGGAAAGGTTGGCAGCCCCAGCATTTT.

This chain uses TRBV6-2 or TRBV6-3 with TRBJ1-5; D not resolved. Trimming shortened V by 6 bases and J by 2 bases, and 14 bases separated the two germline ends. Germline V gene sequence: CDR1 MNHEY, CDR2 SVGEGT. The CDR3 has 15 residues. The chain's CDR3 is CASSPSTLGNQPQHF. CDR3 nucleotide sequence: TGTGCCAGCAGCCCGAGTACTTTAGGCAATCAGCCCCAGCATTTT.

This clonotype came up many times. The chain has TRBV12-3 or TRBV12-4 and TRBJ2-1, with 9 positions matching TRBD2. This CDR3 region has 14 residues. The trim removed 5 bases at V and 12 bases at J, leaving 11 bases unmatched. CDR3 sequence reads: CASSPFSGGIVQFF. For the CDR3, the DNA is TGTGCCAGCAGTCCGTTTAGCGGGGGAATCGTGCAGTTCTTC.

The CDR3 sequence: CASSGGLASETQYF. The CDR3 nucleotides are TGTGCCAGCAGCGGGGGACTAGCGTCAGAGACCCAGTACTTC. V and J are TRBV9 and TRBJ2-5; 10 bases align to TRBD2. There are 14 residues in the CDR3. Losses at the gene ends were 3 bases for V and 4 bases for J; bases not matched to a gene: 3. CDR1 is SGDLS and CDR2 is YYNGEE in the germline V gene.

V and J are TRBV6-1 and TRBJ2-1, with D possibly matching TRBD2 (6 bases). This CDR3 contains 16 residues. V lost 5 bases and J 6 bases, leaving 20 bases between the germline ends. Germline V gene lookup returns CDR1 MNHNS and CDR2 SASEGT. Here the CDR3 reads CASSPLSGAGGNEQFF. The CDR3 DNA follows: TGTGCCAGCAGTCCCCTCAGTGGAGCGGGTGGCAATGAGCAGTTCTTC.

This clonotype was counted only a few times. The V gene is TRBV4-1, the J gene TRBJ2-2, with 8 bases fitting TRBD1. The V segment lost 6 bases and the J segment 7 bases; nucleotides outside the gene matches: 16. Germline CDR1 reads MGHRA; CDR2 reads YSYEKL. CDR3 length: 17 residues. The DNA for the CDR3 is TGCGCCAGCAGAGCGGACAGGGTGGAACTCTTGGTCGGGGAGCTGTTTTTT. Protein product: CASRADRVELLVGELFF.

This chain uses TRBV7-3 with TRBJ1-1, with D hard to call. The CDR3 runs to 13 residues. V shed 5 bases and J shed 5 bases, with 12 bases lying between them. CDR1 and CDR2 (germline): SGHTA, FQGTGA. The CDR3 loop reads CASSAALGTEAFF. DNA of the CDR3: TGTGCCAGCAGCGCCGCTCTGGGAACTGAAGCTTTCTTT.

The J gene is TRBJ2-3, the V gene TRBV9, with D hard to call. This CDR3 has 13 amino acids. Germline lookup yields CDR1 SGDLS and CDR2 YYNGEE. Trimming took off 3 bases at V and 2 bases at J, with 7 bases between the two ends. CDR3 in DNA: TGTGCCAGCAGCGCCTGGCTCACAGATACGCAGTATTTT. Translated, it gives CASSAWLTDTQYF.

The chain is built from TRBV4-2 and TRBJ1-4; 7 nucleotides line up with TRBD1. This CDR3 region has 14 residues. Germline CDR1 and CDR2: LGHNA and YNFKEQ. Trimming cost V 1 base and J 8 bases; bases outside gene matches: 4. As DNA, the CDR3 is TGTGCCAGCAGCCAAGGGCAGGGGGGCGAAAAACTGTTTTTT. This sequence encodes CASSQGQGGEKLFF.

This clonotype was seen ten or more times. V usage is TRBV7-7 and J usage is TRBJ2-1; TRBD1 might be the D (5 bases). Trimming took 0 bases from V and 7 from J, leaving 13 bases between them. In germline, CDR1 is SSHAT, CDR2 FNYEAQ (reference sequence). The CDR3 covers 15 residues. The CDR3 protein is CASSLAMGPLNEQFF. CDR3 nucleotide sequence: TGTGCCAGCAGCTTAGCGATGGGGCCTTTGAATGAGCAGTTCTTC.

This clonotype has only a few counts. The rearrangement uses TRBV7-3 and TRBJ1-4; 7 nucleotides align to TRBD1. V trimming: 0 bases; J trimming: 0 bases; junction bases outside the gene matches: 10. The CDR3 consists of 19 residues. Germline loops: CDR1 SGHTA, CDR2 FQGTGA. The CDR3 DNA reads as TGTGCCAGCAGCTTAACGTTGGGGACAGAGACCGCAACTAATGAAAAACTGTTTTTT. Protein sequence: CASSLTLGTETATNEKLFF.

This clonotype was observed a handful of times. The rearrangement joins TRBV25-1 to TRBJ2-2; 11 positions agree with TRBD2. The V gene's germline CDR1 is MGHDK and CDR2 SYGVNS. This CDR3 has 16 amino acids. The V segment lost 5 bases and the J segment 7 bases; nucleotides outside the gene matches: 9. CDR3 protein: CASSKPLAGGLGELFF. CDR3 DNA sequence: TGTGCCAGCAGTAAACCCTTAGCGGGGGGGCTCGGGGAGCTGTTTTTT. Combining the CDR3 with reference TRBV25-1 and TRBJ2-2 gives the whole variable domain EADIYQTPRYLVIGTGKKITLECSQTMGHDKMYWYQQDPGMELHLIHYSYGVNSTEKGDLSSESTVSRIRTEHFPLTLESARPSHTSQYLCASSKPLAGGLGELFFGEGSRLTVL.

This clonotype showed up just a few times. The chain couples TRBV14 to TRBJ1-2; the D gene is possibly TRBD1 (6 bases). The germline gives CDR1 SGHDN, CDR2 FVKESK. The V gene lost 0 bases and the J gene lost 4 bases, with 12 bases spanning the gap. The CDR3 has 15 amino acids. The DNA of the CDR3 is TGTGCCAGCAGCCAAGAGGGGGGCTCGATCTATGGCTACACCTTC. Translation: CASSQEGGSIYGYTF.

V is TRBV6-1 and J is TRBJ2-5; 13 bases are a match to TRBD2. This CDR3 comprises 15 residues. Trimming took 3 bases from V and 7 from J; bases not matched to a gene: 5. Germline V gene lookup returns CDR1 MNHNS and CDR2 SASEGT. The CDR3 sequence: CASSETSGGWGTQYF. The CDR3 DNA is TGTGCCAGCAGTGAGACTAGCGGGGGGTGGGGGACCCAGTACTTC.

This chain's CDR3 is CATSDSTQGRAYEQYF. The CDR3 DNA reads as TGTGCCACCAGTGATTCCACGCAGGGAAGAGCCTACGAGCAGTACTTC. The chain recombines TRBV24-1 with TRBJ2-7, with a weak D call TRBD1 (5 bases). V lost 2 bases and J 2 bases, leaving 15 bases between the germline ends. Germline CDR1 is KGHDR and CDR2 is SFDVKD. The CDR3 runs 16 residues.

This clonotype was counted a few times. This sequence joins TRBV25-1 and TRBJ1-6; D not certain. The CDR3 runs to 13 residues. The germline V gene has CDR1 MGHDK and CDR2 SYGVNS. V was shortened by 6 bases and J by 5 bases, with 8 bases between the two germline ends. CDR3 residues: CASRSYNNSPLHF. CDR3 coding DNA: TGTGCCAGCAGATCTTATAATAATTCACCCCTCCACTTT.

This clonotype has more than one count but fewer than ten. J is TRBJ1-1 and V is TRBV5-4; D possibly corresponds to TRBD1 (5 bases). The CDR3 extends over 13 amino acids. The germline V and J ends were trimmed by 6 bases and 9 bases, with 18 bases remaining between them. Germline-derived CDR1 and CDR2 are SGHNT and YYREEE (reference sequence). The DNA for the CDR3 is TGTGCCAGCACCCCGTGGGTGGGGCGCAAAGCTTTCTTT. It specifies CASTPWVGRKAFF.

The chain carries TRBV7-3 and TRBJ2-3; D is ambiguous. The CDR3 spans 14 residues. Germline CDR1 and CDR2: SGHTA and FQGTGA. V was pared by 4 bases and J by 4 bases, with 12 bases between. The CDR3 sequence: CASSSEPLADTQYF. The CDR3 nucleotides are TGTGCCAGCAGCTCGGAACCACTGGCAGATACGCAGTATTTT.

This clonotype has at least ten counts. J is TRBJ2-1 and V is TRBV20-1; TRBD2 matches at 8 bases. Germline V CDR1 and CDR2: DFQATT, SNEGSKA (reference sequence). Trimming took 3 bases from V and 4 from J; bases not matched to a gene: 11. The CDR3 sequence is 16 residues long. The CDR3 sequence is CSARGGYSGAYNEQFF. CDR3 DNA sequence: TGCAGTGCTAGGGGCGGGTATAGCGGGGCTTACAATGAGCAGTTCTTC.

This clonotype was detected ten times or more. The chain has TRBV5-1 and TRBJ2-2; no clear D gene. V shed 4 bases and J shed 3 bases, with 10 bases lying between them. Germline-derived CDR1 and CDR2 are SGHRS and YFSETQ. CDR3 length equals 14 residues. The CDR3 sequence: CASSLDRYTGELFF. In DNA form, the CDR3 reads TGCGCCAGCAGCCTGGACCGTTACACCGGGGAGCTGTTTTTT.

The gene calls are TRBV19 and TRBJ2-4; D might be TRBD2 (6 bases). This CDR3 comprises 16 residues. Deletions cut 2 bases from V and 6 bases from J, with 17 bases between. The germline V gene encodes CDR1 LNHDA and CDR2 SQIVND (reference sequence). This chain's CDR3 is CASSILPASALNIQYF. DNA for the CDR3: TGTGCCAGTAGTATACTCCCGGCTAGCGCTTTAAACATTCAGTACTTC.

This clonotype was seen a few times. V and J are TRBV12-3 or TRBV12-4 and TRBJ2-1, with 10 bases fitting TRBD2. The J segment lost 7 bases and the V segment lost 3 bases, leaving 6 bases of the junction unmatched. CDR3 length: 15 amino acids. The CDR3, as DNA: TGTGCCAGCAGTTTCCCGGGACTAGCGAGGAATGAGCAGTTCTTC. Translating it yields CASSFPGLARNEQFF.

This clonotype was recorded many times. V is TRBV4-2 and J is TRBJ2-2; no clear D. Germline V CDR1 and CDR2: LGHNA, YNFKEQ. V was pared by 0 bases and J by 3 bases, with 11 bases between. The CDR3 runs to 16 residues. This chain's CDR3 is CASSQDRNRYTGELFF. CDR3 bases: TGTGCCAGCAGCCAAGATCGAAACCGATACACCGGGGAGCTGTTTTTT.